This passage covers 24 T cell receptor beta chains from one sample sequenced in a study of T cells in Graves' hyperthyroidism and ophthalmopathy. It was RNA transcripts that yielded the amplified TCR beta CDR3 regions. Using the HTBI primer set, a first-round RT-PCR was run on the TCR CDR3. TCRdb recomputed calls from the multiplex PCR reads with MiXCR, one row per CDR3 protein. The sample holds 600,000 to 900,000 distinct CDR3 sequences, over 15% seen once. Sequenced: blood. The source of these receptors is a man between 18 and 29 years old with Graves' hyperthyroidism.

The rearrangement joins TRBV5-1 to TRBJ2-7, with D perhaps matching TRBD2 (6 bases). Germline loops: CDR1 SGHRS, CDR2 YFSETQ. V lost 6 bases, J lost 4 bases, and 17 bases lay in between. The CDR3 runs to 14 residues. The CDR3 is CASKEGPLEYEQYF. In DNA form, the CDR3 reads TGCGCCAGCAAGGAGGGACCCCTCGAGTACGAGCAGTACTTC.

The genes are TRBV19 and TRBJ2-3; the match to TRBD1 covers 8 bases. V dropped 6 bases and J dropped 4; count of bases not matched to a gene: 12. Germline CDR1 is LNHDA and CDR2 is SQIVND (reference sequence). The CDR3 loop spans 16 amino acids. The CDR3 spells CASSYPGQAEPDTQYF. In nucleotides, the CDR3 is TGTGCCAGTAGCTATCCGGGACAGGCTGAGCCAGATACGCAGTATTTT.

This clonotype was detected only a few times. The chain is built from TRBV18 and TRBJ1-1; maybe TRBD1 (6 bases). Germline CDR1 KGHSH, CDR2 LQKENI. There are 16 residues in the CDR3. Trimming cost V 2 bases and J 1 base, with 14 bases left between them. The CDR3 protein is CASSPFQGQGNTEAFF. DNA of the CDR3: TGTGCCAGCTCACCATTCCAGGGACAAGGGAACACTGAAGCTTTCTTT.

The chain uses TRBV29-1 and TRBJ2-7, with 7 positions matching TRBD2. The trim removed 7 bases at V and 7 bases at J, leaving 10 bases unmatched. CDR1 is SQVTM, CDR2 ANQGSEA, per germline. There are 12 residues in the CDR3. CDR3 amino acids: CSALMGGREQYF. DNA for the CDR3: TGCAGCGCCTTGATGGGAGGGCGGGAGCAGTACTTC.

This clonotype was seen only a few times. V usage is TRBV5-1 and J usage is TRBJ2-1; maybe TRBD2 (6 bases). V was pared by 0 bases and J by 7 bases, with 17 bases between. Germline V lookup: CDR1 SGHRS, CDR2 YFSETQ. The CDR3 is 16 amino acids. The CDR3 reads CASSLGGVRAQNEQFF. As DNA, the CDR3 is TGCGCCAGCAGCTTGGGGGGGGTCCGGGCCCAAAATGAGCAGTTCTTC.

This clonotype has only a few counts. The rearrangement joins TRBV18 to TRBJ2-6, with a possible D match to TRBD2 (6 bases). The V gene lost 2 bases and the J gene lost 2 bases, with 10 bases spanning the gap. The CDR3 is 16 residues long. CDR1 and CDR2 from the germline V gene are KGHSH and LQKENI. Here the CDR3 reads CASSPMGGTGANVLTF. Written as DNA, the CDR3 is TGTGCCAGCTCACCAATGGGAGGCACTGGGGCCAACGTCCTGACTTTC. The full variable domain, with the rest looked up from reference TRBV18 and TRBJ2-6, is NAGVMQNPRHLVRRRGQEARLRCSPMKGHSHVYWYRQLPEEGLKFMVYLQKENIIDESGMPKERFSAEFPKEGPSILRIQQVVRGDSAAYFCASSPMGGTGANVLTFGAGSRLTVL.

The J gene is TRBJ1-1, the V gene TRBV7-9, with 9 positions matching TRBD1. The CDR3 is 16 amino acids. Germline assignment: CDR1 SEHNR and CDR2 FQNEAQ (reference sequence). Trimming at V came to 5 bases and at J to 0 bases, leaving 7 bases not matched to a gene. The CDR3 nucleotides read TGTGCCAGCAGCCGAGGACAGGGGATGATGAACACTGAAGCTTTCTTT. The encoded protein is CASSRGQGMMNTEAFF.

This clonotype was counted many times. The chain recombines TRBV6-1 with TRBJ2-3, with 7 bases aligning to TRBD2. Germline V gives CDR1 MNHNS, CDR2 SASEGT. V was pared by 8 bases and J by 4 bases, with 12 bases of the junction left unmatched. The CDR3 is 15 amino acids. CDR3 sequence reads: CASRTRGSRADTQYF. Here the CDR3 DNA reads TGTGCCAGCCGGACTAGGGGATCACGGGCAGATACGCAGTATTTT.

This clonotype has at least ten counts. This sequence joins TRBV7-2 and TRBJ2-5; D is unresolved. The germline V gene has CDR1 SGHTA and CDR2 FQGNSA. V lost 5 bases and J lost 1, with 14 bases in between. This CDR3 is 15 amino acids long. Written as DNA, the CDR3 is TGTGCCAGCAGCCCTATAATGGCGGTCCAAGAGACCCAGTACTTC. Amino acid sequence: CASSPIMAVQETQYF.

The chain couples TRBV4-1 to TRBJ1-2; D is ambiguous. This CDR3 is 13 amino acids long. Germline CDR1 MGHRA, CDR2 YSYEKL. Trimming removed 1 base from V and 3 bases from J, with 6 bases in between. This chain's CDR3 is CASSQGVHYGYTF. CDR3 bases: TGCGCCAGCAGCCAAGGTGTGCACTATGGCTACACCTTC.

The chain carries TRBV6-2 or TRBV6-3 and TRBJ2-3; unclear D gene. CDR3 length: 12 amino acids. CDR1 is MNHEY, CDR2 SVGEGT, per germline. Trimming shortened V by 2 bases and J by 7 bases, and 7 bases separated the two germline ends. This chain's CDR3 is CASSYGPNTQYF. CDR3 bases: TGTGCCAGCAGTTACGGCCCTAATACGCAGTATTTT.

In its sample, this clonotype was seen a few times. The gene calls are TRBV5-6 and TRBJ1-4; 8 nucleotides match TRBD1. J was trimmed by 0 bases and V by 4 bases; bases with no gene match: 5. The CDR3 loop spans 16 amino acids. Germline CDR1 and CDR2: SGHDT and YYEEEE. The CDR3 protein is CASSHDRGTTNEKLFF. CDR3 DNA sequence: TGTGCCAGCAGCCATGACAGGGGTACAACTAATGAAAAACTGTTTTTT.

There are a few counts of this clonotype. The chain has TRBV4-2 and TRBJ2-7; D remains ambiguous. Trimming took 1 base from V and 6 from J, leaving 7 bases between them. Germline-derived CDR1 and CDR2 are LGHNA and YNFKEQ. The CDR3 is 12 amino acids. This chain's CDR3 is CASSQGTIEQYF. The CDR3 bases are TGTGCCAGCAGCCAAGGGACCATCGAGCAGTACTTC.

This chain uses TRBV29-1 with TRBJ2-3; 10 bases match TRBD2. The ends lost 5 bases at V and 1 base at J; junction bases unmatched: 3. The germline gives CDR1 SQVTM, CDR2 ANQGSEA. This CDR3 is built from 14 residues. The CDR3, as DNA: TGCAGCGTTTCCGGGACTAGCGGCACAGATACGCAGTATTTT. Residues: CSVSGTSGTDTQYF.

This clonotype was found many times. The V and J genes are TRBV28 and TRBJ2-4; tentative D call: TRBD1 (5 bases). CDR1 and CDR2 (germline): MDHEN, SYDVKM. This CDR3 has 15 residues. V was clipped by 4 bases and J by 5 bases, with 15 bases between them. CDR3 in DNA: TGTGCCAGCAGTTCCCCGACAGAAAAACAAAACATTCAGTACTTC. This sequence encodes CASSSPTEKQNIQYF. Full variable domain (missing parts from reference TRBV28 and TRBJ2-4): DVKVTQSSRYLVKRTGEKVFLECVQDMDHENMFWYRQDPGLGLRLIYFSYDVKMKEKGDIPEGYSVSREKKERFSLILESASTNQTSMYLCASSSPTEKQNIQYFGAGTRLSVL.

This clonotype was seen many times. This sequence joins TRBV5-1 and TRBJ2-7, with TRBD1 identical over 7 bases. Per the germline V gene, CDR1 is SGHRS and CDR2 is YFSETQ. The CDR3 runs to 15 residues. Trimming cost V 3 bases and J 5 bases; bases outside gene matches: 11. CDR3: CASSYPRTGQNEQYF. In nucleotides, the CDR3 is TGCGCCAGCAGCTACCCACGGACAGGACAAAACGAGCAGTACTTC.

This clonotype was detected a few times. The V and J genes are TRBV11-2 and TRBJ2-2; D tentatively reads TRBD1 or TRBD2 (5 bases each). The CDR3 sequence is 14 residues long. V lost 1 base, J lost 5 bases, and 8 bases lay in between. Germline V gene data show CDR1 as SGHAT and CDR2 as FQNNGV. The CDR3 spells CASSLVGDTGELFF. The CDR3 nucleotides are TGTGCCAGCAGCTTAGTGGGGGATACCGGGGAGCTGTTTTTT. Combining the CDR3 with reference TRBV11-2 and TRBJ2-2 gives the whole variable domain EAGVAQSPRYKIIEKRQSVAFWCNPISGHATLYWYQQILGQGPKLLIQFQNNGVVDDSQLPKDRFSAERLKGVDSTLKIQPAKLEDSAVYLCASSLVGDTGELFFGEGSRLTVL.

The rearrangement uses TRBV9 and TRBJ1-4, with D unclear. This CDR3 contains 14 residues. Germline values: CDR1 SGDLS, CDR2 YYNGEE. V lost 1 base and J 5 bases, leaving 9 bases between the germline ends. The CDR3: CASSVMGGNEKLFF. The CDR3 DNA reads TGTGCCAGCAGCGTAATGGGAGGAAATGAAAAACTGTTTTTT.

CDR3 sequence: CASSIMGGGSNEQFF. The DNA of the CDR3 is TGTGCCAGTAGTATCATGGGTGGCGGGAGCAATGAGCAGTTCTTC. V usage is TRBV19 and J usage is TRBJ2-1, with 7 bases lining up with TRBD2. The V segment lost 3 bases and the J segment 6 bases; nucleotides outside the gene matches: 8. In germline, CDR1 is LNHDA, CDR2 SQIVND (reference sequence). The CDR3 loop spans 15 amino acids.

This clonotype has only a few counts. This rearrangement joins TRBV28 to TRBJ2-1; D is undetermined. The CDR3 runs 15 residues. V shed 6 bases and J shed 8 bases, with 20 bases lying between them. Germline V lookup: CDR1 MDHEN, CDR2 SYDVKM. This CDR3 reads CASRLDSLSLYEQFF. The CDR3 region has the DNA TGTGCCAGCAGGTTAGACTCGTTGTCCTTGTATGAGCAGTTCTTC.

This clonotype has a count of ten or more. Here the CDR3 reads CASRKDPLGVQETQYF. Written as DNA, the CDR3 is TGTGCCAGCAGGAAAGACCCACTCGGGGTGCAAGAGACCCAGTACTTC. The V gene is TRBV2, the J gene TRBJ2-5, with a tentative D call TRBD2 (5 bases). This CDR3 contains 16 residues. The germline V gene encodes CDR1 SNHLY and CDR2 FYNNEI. The germline V and J ends were trimmed by 6 bases and 2 bases, with 19 bases remaining between them.

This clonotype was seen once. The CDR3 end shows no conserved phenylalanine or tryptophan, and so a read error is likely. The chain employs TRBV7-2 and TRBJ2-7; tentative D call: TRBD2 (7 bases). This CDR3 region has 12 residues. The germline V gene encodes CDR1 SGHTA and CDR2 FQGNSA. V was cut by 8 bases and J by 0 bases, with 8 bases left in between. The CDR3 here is CASRGASYEQYL. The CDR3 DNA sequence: TGTGCCAGCCGGGGGGCCTCCTACGAGCAGTACCTC.

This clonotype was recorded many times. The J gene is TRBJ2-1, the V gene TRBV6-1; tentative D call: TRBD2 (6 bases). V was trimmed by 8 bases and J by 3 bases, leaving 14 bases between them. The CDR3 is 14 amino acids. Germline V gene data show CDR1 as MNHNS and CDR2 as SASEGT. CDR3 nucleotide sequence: TGTGCCAGCGGTAGGGCTAGCGTCTACAATGAGCAGTTCTTC. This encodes CASGRASVYNEQFF.

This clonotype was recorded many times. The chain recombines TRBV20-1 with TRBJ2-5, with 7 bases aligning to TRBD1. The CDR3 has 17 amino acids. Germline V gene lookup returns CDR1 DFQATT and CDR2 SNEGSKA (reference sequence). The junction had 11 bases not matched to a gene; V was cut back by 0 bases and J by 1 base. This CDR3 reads CSARDSRGQFFQETQYF. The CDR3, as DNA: TGCAGTGCTAGAGATTCTAGGGGACAGTTCTTCCAAGAGACCCAGTACTTC.